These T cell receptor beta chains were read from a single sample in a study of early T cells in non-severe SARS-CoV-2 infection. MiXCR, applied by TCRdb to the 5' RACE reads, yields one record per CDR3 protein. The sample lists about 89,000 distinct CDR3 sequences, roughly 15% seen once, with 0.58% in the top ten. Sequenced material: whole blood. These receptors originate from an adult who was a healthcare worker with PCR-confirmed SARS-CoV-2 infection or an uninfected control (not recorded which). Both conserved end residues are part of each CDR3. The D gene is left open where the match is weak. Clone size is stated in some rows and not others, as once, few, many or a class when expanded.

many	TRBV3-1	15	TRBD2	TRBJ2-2	CASSLTSGGTGELFF	TGTGCCAGCAGCCTTACTAGCGGGGGGACCGGGGAGCTGTTTTTT
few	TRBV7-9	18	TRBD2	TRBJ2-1	CASSLGLAGGISYNEQFF	TGTGCCAGCAGCTTAGGGCTAGCGGGGGGTATCTCCTACAATGAGCAGTTCTTC
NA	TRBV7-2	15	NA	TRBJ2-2	CASSPRPRNTGELFF	TGTGCCAGCAGCCCGAGACCTAGGAACACCGGGGAGCTGTTTTTT
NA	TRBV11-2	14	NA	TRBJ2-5	CASSLDPGPGTQYF	TGTGCCAGCAGCTTAGATCCAGGGCCGGGGACCCAGTACTTC
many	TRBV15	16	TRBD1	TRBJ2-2	CATSREKGAWTGELFF	TGTGCCACCAGCAGAGAAAAGGGGGCGTGGACCGGGGAGCTGTTTTTT
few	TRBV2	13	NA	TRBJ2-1	CASRFENYNEQFF	TGTGCCAGCAGGTTTGAAAATTACAATGAGCAGTTCTTC
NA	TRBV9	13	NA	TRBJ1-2	CASSKGTNYGYTF	TGTGCCAGCAGCAAAGGAACTAACTATGGCTACACCTTC
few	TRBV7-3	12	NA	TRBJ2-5	CASSDGQETQYF	TGTGCCAGCAGCGACGGCCAAGAGACCCAGTACTTC
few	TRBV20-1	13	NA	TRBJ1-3	CSARETGRNTIYF	TGCAGTGCTAGAGAGACAGGAAGAAACACCATATATTTT
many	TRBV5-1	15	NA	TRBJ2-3	CASSTGTSSTDTQYF	TGCGCCAGCAGCACGGGGACATCCAGCACAGATACGCAGTATTTT
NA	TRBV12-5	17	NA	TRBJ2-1	CASGLTNRDYSYNEQFF	TGTGCTAGTGGTTTGACAAACAGGGACTACTCCTACAATGAGCAGTTCTTC
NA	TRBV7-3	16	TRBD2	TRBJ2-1	CASSRGLALGANEQFF	TGTGCCAGCAGCCGGGGACTAGCGTTGGGGGCTAATGAGCAGTTCTTC
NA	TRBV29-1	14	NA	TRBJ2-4	CSVDLPGTPDIQYF	TGCAGCGTTGATTTGCCAGGGACCCCGGACATTCAGTACTTC
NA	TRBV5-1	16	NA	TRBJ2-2	CASSTAGQANTGELFF	TGCGCCAGCAGCACGGCCGGGCAGGCGAACACCGGGGAGCTGTTTTTT
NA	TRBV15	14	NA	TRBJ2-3	CATSRAGSTDTQYF	TGTGCCACCAGCAGAGCGGGGAGCACAGATACGCAGTATTTT
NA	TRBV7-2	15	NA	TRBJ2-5	CASSLARTRQETQYF	TGTGCCAGCAGCTTAGCCAGGACGCGCCAAGAGACCCAGTACTTC
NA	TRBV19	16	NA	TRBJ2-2	CASSNPGWRGTGELFF	TGTGCCAGTAGTAATCCCGGCTGGCGTGGCACCGGGGAGCTGTTTTTT
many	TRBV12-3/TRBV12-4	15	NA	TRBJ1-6	CASSLSGPGYSPLHF	TGTGCCAGCAGTTTAAGCGGCCCCGGGTATTCACCCCTCCACTTT
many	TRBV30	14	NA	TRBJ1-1	CAWSYGTVNTEAFF	TGTGCCTGGAGTTACGGGACGGTGAACACTGAAGCTTTCTTT
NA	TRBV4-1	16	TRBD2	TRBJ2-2	CASSSGTSGKTGELFF	TGCGCCAGCAGCTCCGGGACTAGCGGAAAAACCGGGGAGCTGTTTTTT
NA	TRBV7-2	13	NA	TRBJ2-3	CASSFTTTDTQYF	TGTGCCAGCAGCTTCACCACGACAGATACGCAGTATTTT
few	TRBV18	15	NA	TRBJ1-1	CASSRYNRENTEAFF	TGTGCCAGCTCACGATATAACAGGGAAAACACTGAAGCTTTCTTT
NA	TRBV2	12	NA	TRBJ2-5	CASGRGEETQYF	TGTGCCAGCGGTAGGGGTGAAGAGACCCAGTACTTC
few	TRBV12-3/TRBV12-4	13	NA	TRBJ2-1	CASSLAQGIDPFF	TGTGCCAGCAGTTTAGCGCAGGGGATAGATCCGTTCTTC
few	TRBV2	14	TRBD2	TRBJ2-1	CASFATSATDEQFF	TGTGCCAGTTTTGCGACTAGCGCCACCGATGAGCAGTTCTTC
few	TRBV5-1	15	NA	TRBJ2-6	CASSFQGPGANVLTF	TGCGCCAGCAGCTTTCAGGGGCCTGGGGCCAACGTCCTGACTTTC
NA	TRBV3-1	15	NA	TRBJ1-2	CASSQASGAGYGYTF	TGTGCCAGCAGCCAAGCGTCGGGGGCGGGCTATGGCTACACCTTC
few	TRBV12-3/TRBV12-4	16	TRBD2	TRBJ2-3	CASSLGGAGGQDTQYF	TGTGCCAGCAGCCTAGGGGGAGCGGGGGGGCAGGATACGCAGTATTTT
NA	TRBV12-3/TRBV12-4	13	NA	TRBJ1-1	CASSFGGDTEAFF	TGTGCCAGCAGTTTCGGGGGAGACACTGAAGCTTTCTTT
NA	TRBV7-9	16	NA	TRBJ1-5	CASRRIDRCGNQPQHF	TGTGCCAGCAGACGTATAGACAGGTGCGGGAATCAGCCCCAGCATTTT
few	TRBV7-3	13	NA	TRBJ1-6	CASSLNLNSPLHF	TGTGCCAGCAGCTTAAACCTTAATTCACCCCTCCACTTT
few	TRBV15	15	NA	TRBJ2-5	CATSRDRGQPETQYF	TGTGCCACCAGCAGAGATAGAGGGCAGCCGGAGACCCAGTACTTC
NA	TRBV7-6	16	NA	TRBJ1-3	CASSLGGFKPGNTIYF	TGTGCCAGCAGCCTGGGGGGGTTCAAGCCTGGAAACACCATATATTTT
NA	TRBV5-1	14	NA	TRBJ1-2	CASSLAVSHYGYTF	TGCGCCAGCAGCTTGGCCGTCAGCCACTATGGCTACACCTTC
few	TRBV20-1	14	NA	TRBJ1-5	CSARPRDINQPQHF	TGCAGTGCTAGACCCAGGGACATCAATCAGCCCCAGCATTTT
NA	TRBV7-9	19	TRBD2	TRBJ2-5	CASSAQLLAGGLGQETQYF	TGTGCCAGCAGCGCCCAATTACTAGCGGGGGGACTTGGACAAGAGACCCAGTACTTC
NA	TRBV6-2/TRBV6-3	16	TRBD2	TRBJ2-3	CASSLRLAGGSDTQYF	TGTGCCAGCAGTCTCCGACTAGCGGGGGGGTCTGATACGCAGTATTTT
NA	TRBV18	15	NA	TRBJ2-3	CASSPVNRVRDTQYF	TGTGCCAGCTCACCGGTAAACCGGGTACGGGATACGCAGTATTTT
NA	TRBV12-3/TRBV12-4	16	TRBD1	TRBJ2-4	CASSGRKDREENIQYF	TGTGCCAGCAGCGGGAGAAAGGACAGGGAAGAAAACATTCAGTACTTC
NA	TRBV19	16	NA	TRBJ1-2	CASSPNGERANYGYTF	TGTGCCAGTAGCCCGAACGGGGAGAGGGCTAACTATGGCTACACCTTC
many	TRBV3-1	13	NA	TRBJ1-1	CASSTAGGTEAFF	TGTGCCAGCAGCACGGCCGGGGGCACTGAAGCTTTCTTT
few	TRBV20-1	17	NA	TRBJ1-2	CSASISGAGFVNYGYTF	TGCAGTGCTAGTATATCGGGCGCCGGTTTCGTTAACTATGGCTACACCTTC
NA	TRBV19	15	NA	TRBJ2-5	CASSIQGGTQETQYF	TGTGCCAGTAGTATTCAGGGGGGAACTCAAGAGACCCAGTACTTC
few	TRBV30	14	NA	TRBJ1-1	CAWSTSPLQGEAFF	TGTGCCTGGAGTACCTCACCATTACAGGGTGAAGCTTTCTTT
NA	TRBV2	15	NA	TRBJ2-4	CASSEGGMPKNIQYF	TGTGCCAGCAGTGAAGGGGGCATGCCCAAAAACATTCAGTACTTC
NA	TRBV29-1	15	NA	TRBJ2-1	CRQDSSGQPDNEQFF	TGCAGGCAAGACTCCTCGGGCCAGCCCGACAATGAGCAGTTCTTC
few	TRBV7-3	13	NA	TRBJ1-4	CASLGGVGEKLFF	TGTGCCAGCTTGGGGGGAGTTGGTGAAAAACTGTTTTTT
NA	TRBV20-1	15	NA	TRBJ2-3	CSARGGASVTDTQYF	TGCAGTGCTAGAGGAGGGGCGTCAGTCACAGATACGCAGTATTTT
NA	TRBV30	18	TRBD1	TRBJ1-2	CAWRLFRDRGRGNYGYTF	TGTGCCTGGAGACTCTTCCGGGACAGGGGGCGCGGTAACTATGGCTACACCTTC
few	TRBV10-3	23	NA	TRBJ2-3	CAISESPGRTRGIDGRDTDTQYF	TGTGCCATCAGTGAGTCTCCAGGGAGAACCCGGGGAATCGACGGACGGGACACAGATACGCAGTATTTT
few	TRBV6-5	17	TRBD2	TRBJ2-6	CASSRTSGVSGANVLTF	TGTGCCAGCAGTCGGACTAGCGGAGTCTCTGGGGCCAACGTCCTGACTTTC
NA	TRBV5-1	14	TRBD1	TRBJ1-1	CASSLQGVKTEAFF	TGCGCCAGCAGCTTACAGGGGGTAAAGACTGAAGCTTTCTTT
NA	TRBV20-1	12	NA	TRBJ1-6	CSARGQAPPLHF	TGCAGTGCTAGAGGCCAGGCCCCACCCCTCCACTTT
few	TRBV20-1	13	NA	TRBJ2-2	CSASGSRTGELFF	TGCAGTGCTAGTGGGTCCAGGACCGGGGAGCTGTTTTTT
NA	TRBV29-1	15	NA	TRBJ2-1	CSVEGVAETYNEQFF	TGCAGCGTTGAAGGCGTGGCAGAGACATACAATGAGCAGTTCTTC